A single T cell receptor (beta chain) is shown here with its context. The target antigen is unknown. Using its own MiXCR run on the RT-PCR reads, TCRdb lists one record per CDR3 protein. The profile shows around 750,000 distinct CDR3 sequences, about 20% of them singletons. The data stem from a study of response to subunit inactivated influenza vaccine. Study results and caveats: T cells newly recruited by each seasonal influenza vaccination are few, the authors suggested.

The J segment lost 3 bases and the V segment lost 2 bases, leaving 4 bases of the junction unmatched. The CDR3 spans 14 residues. Germline CDR1 SEHNR, CDR2 FQNEAQ (reference sequence). The sequenced sample was PBMCs from blood, obtained more than 4 days after vaccination. The V and J genes are TRBV7-9 and TRBJ2-7; 7 positions match TRBD1. This receptor was identified in a man between 45 and 60 years old who received an inactivated influenza vaccine. In nucleotides, the CDR3 is TGTGCCAGCAGCTTACGGGACAGTAACTACGAGCAGTACTTC. Translated, it gives CASSLRDSNYEQYF.